Presented here are 31 T cell receptor beta chains from one specimen sequenced in a study of OX40 agonist ivuxolimab in advanced cancers. Sequencing used immunoSEQ multiplex PCR; TCRdb keeps in-frame clones, though not all of them. The repertoire has over 80,000 clones, roughly nine tenths of them found once; the top ten carry 0.7% to 0.95%. Sample: CD4+ or CD8+ T cells sorted from blood, taken in a trial of the OX40 agonist ivuxolimab. The source of these receptors is an adult with an advanced solid tumor such as melanoma, head and neck, liver or kidney cancer.

The chain links TRBV12-2 to TRBJ2-4; TRBD1, as called in the table, went unchecked against the DNA. TRBV12-2 is tagged as a pseudogene. This CDR3 region has 16 residues. The CDR3 loop is CANRGTGDEGKNIQYF. The CDR3 DNA reads as TGTGCGAATCGGGGGACAGGGGATGAGGGCAAAAACATTCAGTACTTC.

The chain uses TRBV14 and TRBJ2-1, with 10 bases lining up with TRBD2. From germline, CDR1 is SGHDN and CDR2 FVKESK. V trimming: 1 base; J trimming: 9 bases; junction bases outside the gene matches: 12. There are 17 residues in the CDR3. The CDR3 sequence: CASSQVGGLAGAGEQFF. The CDR3 bases are TGTGCCAGCAGCCAAGTAGGGGGGCTAGCGGGAGCAGGTGAGCAGTTCTTC.

The rearrangement uses TRBV29-1 and TRBJ2-1; D may be TRBD1 (5 bases). Germline lookup yields CDR1 SQVTM and CDR2 ANQGSEA. With 0 bases removed from V and 6 bases from J, the gap between germline ends came to 9 bases. CDR3 length: 13 amino acids. CDR3 nucleotide sequence: TGCAGCGTTGAAGACGTGGGGCGCAATGAGCAGTTCTTC. It codes for CSVEDVGRNEQFF.

V usage is TRBV14 and J usage is TRBJ2-1; 15 bases are shared with TRBD2. Per germline, CDR1 SGHDN and CDR2 FVKESK. CDR3 length equals 16 residues. The trim removed 4 bases at V and 6 bases at J, leaving 4 bases unmatched. The CDR3 coding sequence is TGTGCCAGCAGCCGGGGGACTAGCGGGAGGTTCAATGAGCAGTTCTTC. Its protein is CASSRGTSGRFNEQFF.

This clone was seen only once. The gene calls are TRBV9 and TRBJ2-1; TRBD2 agrees at 9 bases. The CDR3 is 15 amino acids. Germline assignment: CDR1 SGDLS and CDR2 YYNGEE. V was pared by 0 bases and J by 7 bases, with 5 bases of the junction left unmatched. This CDR3 is CASSVGLAVGNEQFF. The CDR3, as DNA: TGTGCCAGCAGCGTAGGACTAGCGGTGGGGAATGAGCAGTTCTTC.

This rearrangement joins TRBV15 to TRBJ2-7, with no clear D. Germline-derived CDR1 and CDR2 are LNHNV and YYDKDF (reference sequence). With 2 bases removed from V and 6 bases from J, the gap between germline ends came to 8 bases. The CDR3 is 12 amino acids. The CDR3 DNA reads as TGTGCCACCAGCAGACCGGATGGCGAGCAGTACTTC. This sequence encodes CATSRPDGEQYF.

The chain joins TRBV6-6 to TRBJ1-1; tentatively, D is TRBD1 (6 bases). Per the germline V gene, CDR1 is MNHNY and CDR2 is SVGAGI (reference sequence). V lost 10 bases, J lost 3 bases, and 18 bases lay in between. The CDR3 is 14 residues long. The DNA for the CDR3 is TGTGCCAATGGGGCAGGGGCGTTCGACACTGAAGCTTTCTTT. This encodes CANGAGAFDTEAFF.

The genes are TRBV6-6 and TRBJ2-7; no definite D call. V was clipped by 2 bases and J by 6 bases, with 8 bases between them. Per the germline V gene, CDR1 is MNHNY and CDR2 is SVGAGI (reference sequence). The CDR3 spans 12 residues. CDR3 amino acids: CASSYASSEQYV. In DNA, the CDR3 is TGTGCCAGCAGTTACGCGTCTAGCGAGCAGTACGTC.

The chain combines TRBV28 with TRBJ1-4; possible D gene TRBD1, 6 bases. CDR3 size: 17 residues. CDR1 MDHEN and CDR2 SYDVKM come from the germline V gene. The V and J ends lost 6 bases and 8 bases respectively, with 25 bases between them. The chain's CDR3 is CASRFEAGHFNSEKLFF. The CDR3 region has the DNA TGTGCCAGCAGATTCGAAGCGGGACACTTCAACTCGGAAAAACTGTTTTTT.

This chain joins TRBV11-2 and TRBJ1-1, with D uncertain. V was pared by 5 bases and J by 4 bases, with 11 bases between. Germline CDR1 is SGHAT and CDR2 is FQNNGV. The CDR3 runs to 13 residues. The CDR3 sequence: CASSPRRGTEAFF. The CDR3 nucleotides are TGTGCCAGCAGCCCGCGGCGGGGCACTGAAGCTTTCTTT.

The V and J genes are TRBV11-1 and TRBJ2-3; 13 bases fit TRBD2. The V gene's germline CDR1 is SGHAT and CDR2 FQDESV (reference sequence). V lost 5 bases to trimming and J lost 4 bases; unmatched junction nucleotides: 3. The CDR3 runs to 15 residues. The CDR3 sequence is CASSPLAGGPDTQYF. The CDR3, as DNA: TGTGCCAGCAGCCCACTAGCGGGAGGGCCAGATACGCAGTATTTT.

The gene calls are TRBV28 and TRBJ1-2; no definite D call. The V end was cut by 6 bases, the J end by 2 bases, with 16 bases between. The CDR3 totals 15 residues. Germline V lookup: CDR1 MDHEN, CDR2 SYDVKM. This CDR3 reads CASRSPWGSNYGYTF. CDR3 bases: TGTGCCAGCAGATCCCCCTGGGGTTCCAACTATGGCTACACCTTC.

The chain links TRBV4-1 to TRBJ2-7, with D maybe TRBD1 (6 bases). V was pared by 2 bases and J by 2 bases, with 13 bases between. Germline V lookup: CDR1 MGHRA, CDR2 YSYEKL. The CDR3 runs 15 residues. The CDR3 here is CASSQTTGTPYEQYF. The CDR3 DNA is TGCGCCAGCAGCCAAACAACAGGGACCCCCTACGAGCAGTACTTC.

CDR3 amino acids: CASSSAGGPEEQYF. In DNA form, the CDR3 reads TGTGCCAGCAGCTCAGCGGGAGGGCCTGAGGAGCAGTACTTC. The V gene is TRBV7-9, the J gene TRBJ2-7, with 10 positions matching TRBD2. Germline assignment: CDR1 SEHNR and CDR2 FQNEAQ (reference sequence). The CDR3 is 14 residues long. V shed 4 bases and J 7 bases; nucleotides not matched to a gene: 7.

CDR3 loop: CASSPIGLTDGANVLTF. The CDR3 bases are TGTGCCAGCAGCCCAATCGGGTTGACAGATGGGGCCAACGTCCTGACTTTC. The V gene is TRBV11-2, the J gene TRBJ2-6, with D tentatively TRBD1 (5 bases). The V end lost 5 bases, the J end lost 3 bases, and 17 bases lay between the germline ends. CDR3 length: 17 amino acids. Per the germline V gene, CDR1 is SGHAT and CDR2 is FQNNGV.

The rearrangement joins TRBV9 to TRBJ2-4; 13 bases match TRBD2. In germline, CDR1 is SGDLS, CDR2 YYNGEE. The CDR3 extends over 16 amino acids. V shed 3 bases, J shed 4 bases, and the junction held 4 bases outside the gene matches. CDR3 amino acids: CASSAGLAGEKNIQYF. The CDR3 nucleotides read TGTGCCAGCAGCGCTGGACTAGCGGGAGAGAAAAACATTCAGTACTTC.

The genes are TRBV6-1 and TRBJ1-3, with D hard to call. This CDR3 region has 16 residues. V lost 0 bases and J lost 2, with 11 bases in between. Looked up from germline, CDR1 is MNHNS and CDR2 is SASEGT. For the CDR3, the DNA is TGTGCCAGCAGTGAAGCGCGTGCCAGCACTGGAAACACCATATATTTT. Its translation is CASSEARASTGNTIYF.

This clone came up once. The chain couples TRBV5-1 to TRBJ2-5; 15 bases map to TRBD2. J lost 5 bases, V lost 4 bases, and 12 bases had no gene match. This CDR3 region has 18 residues. CDR1 and CDR2 (germline): SGHRS, YFSETQ. The chain's CDR3 is CASSTRTSGRARGETQYF. The CDR3 DNA is TGCGCCAGCAGCACCCGGACTAGCGGGAGGGCCAGGGGGGAGACCCAGTACTTC.

This clone was seen a single time. V is TRBV9 and J is TRBJ2-1, with 12 bases lining up with TRBD2. J was trimmed by 10 bases and V by 5 bases; bases with no gene match: 13. The CDR3 is 16 amino acids. Looked up from germline, CDR1 is SGDLS and CDR2 is YYNGEE. The CDR3 DNA reads TGTGCCAGCAGTTTAGGACTAGCGGGGCCCCAGGGGGAGCAGTTCTTC. Its protein product is CASSLGLAGPQGEQFF.

This clone was recorded once. This rearrangement joins TRBV7-3 to TRBJ2-1; 10 bases align to TRBD2. There are 15 residues in the CDR3. The germline V gene has CDR1 SGHTA and CDR2 FQGTGA. V was clipped by 4 bases and J by 4 bases; unmatched bases: 4. CDR3: CASSSTSGPYNEQFF. The CDR3 nucleotides read TGTGCCAGCAGCTCGACTAGCGGGCCATACAATGAGCAGTTCTTC.

The rearrangement uses TRBV4-1 and TRBJ1-2; TRBD1 matches at 7 bases. Trimming took 1 base from V and 8 from J; bases not matched to a gene: 10. The V gene's germline CDR1 is MGHRA and CDR2 YSYEKL. CDR3 length: 15 amino acids. The CDR3: CASSQVPQGVGGYTF. The CDR3 region has the DNA TGCGCCAGCAGCCAAGTTCCGCAGGGGGTCGGCGGCTACACCTTC.

The rearrangement uses TRBV6-5 and TRBJ1-1; D unresolved. CDR1 MNHEY and CDR2 SVGAGI come from the germline V gene. Trimming removed 5 bases from V and 4 bases from J, with 17 bases in between. The CDR3 consists of 15 residues. CDR3 sequence reads: CASSQPRRLGTEAFF. The CDR3 DNA is TGTGCCAGCAGTCAGCCAAGGAGGTTGGGCACTGAAGCTTTCTTT.

This clone was observed many times. V gene TRBV5-3 combines with J gene TRBJ2-7; 8 bases are a match to TRBD1. TRBV5-3 carries the ORF label, with uncertain function. V shed 3 bases and J 3 bases; nucleotides not matched to a gene: 11. This CDR3 comprises 16 residues. The CDR3 DNA follows: TGTGCCAGAAGCTCTCCCAGGACAGGGCCAGGCTACGAGCAGTACGTC. Amino acid sequence: CARSSPRTGPGYEQYV.

Comment on this clone: Other DNA sequences from this sample encode an identical CDR3 as well. The genes are TRBV29-1 and TRBJ2-3; 8 nucleotides align to TRBD2. In germline, CDR1 is SQVTM, CDR2 ANQGSEA. The CDR3 has 14 amino acids. V lost 4 bases to trimming and J lost 2 bases; unmatched junction nucleotides: 5. CDR3 nucleotide sequence: TGCAGCGTTGGACGAGCGGGAGCCACAGATACGCAGTATTTT. This codes for CSVGRAGATDTQYF.

Notes on this clone: This sample includes further DNA sequences coding for the same CDR3. The J gene is TRBJ1-5, the V gene TRBV30, with D hard to call. The CDR3 loop spans 13 amino acids. The germline V and J ends were trimmed by 0 bases and 2 bases, with 5 bases remaining between them. Germline V CDR1 and CDR2: GTSNPN, SVGIG (reference sequence). The CDR3 protein is CAWSVQGNQPQHF. CDR3 in DNA: TGTGCCTGGAGTGTGCAGGGCAATCAGCCCCAGCATTTT.

This chain joins TRBV6-5 and TRBJ1-4, with D possibly matching TRBD1 (5 bases). This CDR3 has 15 amino acids. Germline CDR1 is MNHEY and CDR2 is SVGAGI. The V end lost 4 bases, the J end lost 3 bases, and 12 bases lay between the germline ends. The CDR3 sequence: CASSFGGRANEKLFF. DNA for the CDR3: TGTGCCAGCAGTTTCGGGGGGAGGGCTAATGAAAAACTGTTTTTT.

The chain carries TRBV5-8 and TRBJ1-5; D might be TRBD1 (5 bases). The V end lost 1 base, the J end lost 6 bases, and 17 bases lay between the germline ends. The length of the CDR3 is 16 residues. Germline CDR1 SGHTS, CDR2 YDEGEE. DNA of the CDR3: TGTGCCAGCAGCTTGATATGGGCCGGGGGGGGTCAGCCCCAGCATTTT. Translated, it gives CASSLIWAGGGQPQHF.

Only a few counts were recorded for this clone. The chain links TRBV6-5 to TRBJ1-1, with 7 positions matching TRBD1. V gave up 7 bases and J gave up 0 bases; unmatched junction bases: 5. The CDR3 contains 14 residues. In germline, CDR1 is MNHEY, CDR2 SVGAGI. Here the CDR3 DNA reads TGTGCCAGCACCAAACAGGGGATGAACACTGAAGCTTTCTTT. Translating gives CASTKQGMNTEAFF.

The genes are TRBV29-1 and TRBJ1-1, with D unresolved. V gave up 6 bases and J gave up 1 base, with 9 bases separating them. In germline, CDR1 is SQVTM, CDR2 ANQGSEA. This CDR3 has 12 amino acids. CDR3 coding DNA: TGCAGCGTAGAGGCCGGGAACACTGAAGCTTTCTTT. Translating it yields CSVEAGNTEAFF.

The rearrangement links TRBV19 to TRBJ1-4; TRBD1 might be the D (6 bases). CDR1 and CDR2 (germline): LNHDA, SQIVND (reference sequence). The ends were cut back, 4 bases at V and 9 bases at J, with 9 bases in the middle. The CDR3 is 12 residues long. CDR3 loop: CASSRQDQKLFF. The CDR3, as DNA: TGTGCCAGTAGTAGACAGGACCAAAAACTGTTTTTT.

The rearrangement uses TRBV6-5 and TRBJ2-4; unclear D gene. Germline CDR1 and CDR2: MNHEY and SVGAGI. V lost 0 bases, J lost 13 bases, and 7 bases lay in between. CDR3 length: 11 amino acids. CDR3 sequence: CASSYSGIQYF. The CDR3 nucleotides are TGTGCCAGCAGTTACTCGGGGATACAGTACTTC.